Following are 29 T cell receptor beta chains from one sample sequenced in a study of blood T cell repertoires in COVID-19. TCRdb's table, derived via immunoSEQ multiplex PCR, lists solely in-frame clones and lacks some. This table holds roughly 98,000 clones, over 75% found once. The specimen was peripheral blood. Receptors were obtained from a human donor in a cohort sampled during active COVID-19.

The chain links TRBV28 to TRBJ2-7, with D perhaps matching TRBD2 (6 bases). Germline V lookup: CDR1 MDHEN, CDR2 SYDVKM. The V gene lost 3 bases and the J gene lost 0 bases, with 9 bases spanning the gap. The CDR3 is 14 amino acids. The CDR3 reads CASSLTGDSYEQYF. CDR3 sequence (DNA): TGTGCCAGCAGTTTGACGGGAGACTCCTACGAGCAGTACTTC.

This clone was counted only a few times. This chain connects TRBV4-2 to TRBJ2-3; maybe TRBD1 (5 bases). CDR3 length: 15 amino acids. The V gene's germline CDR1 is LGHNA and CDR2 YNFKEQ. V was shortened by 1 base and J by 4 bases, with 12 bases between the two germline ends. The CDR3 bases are TGTGCCAGCAGCCAAGGACGTGGGGCTGCAGATACGCAGTATTTT. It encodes CASSQGRGAADTQYF.

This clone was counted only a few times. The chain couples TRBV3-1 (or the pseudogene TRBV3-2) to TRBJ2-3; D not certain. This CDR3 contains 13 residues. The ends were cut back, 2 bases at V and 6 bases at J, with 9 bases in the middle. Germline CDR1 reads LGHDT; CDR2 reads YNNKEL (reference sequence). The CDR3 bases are TGTGCCAGCAGCCAATTTCTAAGCGATACGCAGTATTTT. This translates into CASSQFLSDTQYF.

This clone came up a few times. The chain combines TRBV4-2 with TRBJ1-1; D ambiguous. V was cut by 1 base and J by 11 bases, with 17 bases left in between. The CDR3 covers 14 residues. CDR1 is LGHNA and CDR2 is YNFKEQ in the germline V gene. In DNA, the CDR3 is TGTGCCAGCAGCCAAGGGGCAGACGGTCTGGCTGCTTTCTTT. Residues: CASSQGADGLAAFF.

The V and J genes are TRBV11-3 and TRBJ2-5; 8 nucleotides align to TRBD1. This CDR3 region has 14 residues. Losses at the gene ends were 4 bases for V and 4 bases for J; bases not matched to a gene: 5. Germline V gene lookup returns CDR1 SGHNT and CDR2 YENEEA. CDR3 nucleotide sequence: TGTGCCAGCAGCTCAAACAGGGGGAGAGAGACCCAGTACTTC. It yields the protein CASSSNRGRETQYF. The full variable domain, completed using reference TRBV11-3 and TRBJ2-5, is EAGVVQSPRYKIIEKKQPVAFWCNPISGHNTLYWYLQNLGQGPELLIRYENEEAVDDSQLPKDRFSAERLKGVDSTLKIQPAELGDSAVYLCASSSNRGRETQYFGPGTRLLVL.

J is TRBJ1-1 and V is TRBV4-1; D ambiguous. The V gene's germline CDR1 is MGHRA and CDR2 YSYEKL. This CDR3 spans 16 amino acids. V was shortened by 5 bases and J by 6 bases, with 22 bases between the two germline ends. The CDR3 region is CASSEVTPYMDSEAFF. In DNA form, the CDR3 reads TGCGCCAGCAGCGAAGTAACCCCATATATGGACTCTGAAGCTTTCTTT.

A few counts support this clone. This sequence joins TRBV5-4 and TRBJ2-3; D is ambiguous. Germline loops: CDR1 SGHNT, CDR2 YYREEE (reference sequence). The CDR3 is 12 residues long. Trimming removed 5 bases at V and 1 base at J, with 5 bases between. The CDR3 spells CASSPGTDTQYF. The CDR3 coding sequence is TGTGCCAGCAGTCCTGGCACAGATACGCAGTATTTT.

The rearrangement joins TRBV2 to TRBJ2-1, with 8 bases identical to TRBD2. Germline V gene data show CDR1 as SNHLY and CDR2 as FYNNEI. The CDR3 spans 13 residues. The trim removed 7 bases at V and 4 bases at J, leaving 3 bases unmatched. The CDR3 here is CASKTSEYNEQFF. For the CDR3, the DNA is TGTGCCAGCAAGACTAGCGAGTACAATGAGCAGTTCTTC.

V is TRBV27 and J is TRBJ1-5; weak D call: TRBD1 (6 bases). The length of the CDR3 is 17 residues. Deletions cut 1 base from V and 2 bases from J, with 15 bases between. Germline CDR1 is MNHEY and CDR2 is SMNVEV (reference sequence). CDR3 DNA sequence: TGTGCCAGCAGTTTATTCTTCGGGGGGCAGGGCAATCAGCCCCAGCATTTT. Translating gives CASSLFFGGQGNQPQHF.

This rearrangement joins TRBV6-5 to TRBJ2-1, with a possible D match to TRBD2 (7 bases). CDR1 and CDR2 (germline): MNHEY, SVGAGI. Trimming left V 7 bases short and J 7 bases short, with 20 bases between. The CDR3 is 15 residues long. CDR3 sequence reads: CASKGTRGAKNEQFF. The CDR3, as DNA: TGTGCCAGCAAAGGGACACGGGGGGCCAAGAATGAGCAGTTCTTC.

As DNA, the CDR3 is TGTGCCAGTAGTATCGGGCCAGGGGTCACTGAAGCTTTCTTT. Encoded protein: CASSIGPGVTEAFF. This sequence joins TRBV19 and TRBJ1-1; TRBD1 is a possible D gene (6 bases). CDR1 and CDR2 (germline): LNHDA, SQIVND (reference sequence). The V gene lost 3 bases and the J gene lost 4 bases, with 12 bases spanning the gap. The CDR3 covers 14 residues.

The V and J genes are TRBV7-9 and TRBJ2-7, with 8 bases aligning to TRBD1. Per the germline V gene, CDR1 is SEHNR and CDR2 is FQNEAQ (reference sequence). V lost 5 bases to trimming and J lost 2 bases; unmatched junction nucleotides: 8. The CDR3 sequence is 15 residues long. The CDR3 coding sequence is TGTGCCAGCAGCCCCCAGGCGACAGGGGCCTACGAGCAGTACTTC. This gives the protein CASSPQATGAYEQYF.

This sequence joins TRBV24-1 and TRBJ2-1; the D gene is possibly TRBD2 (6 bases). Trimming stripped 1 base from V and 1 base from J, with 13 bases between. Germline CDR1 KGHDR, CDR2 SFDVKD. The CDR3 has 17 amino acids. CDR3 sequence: CATSDFGGLRSYNEQFF. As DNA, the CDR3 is TGTGCCACCAGTGATTTTGGGGGGTTACGGTCCTACAATGAGCAGTTCTTC.

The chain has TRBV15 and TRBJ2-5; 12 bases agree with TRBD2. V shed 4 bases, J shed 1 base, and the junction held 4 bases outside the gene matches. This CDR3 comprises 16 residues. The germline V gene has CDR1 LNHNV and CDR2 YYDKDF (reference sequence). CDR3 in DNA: TGTGCCACCAGCAAAGGACTAGCGGGGCTCCAAGAGACCCAGTACTTC. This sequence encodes CATSKGLAGLQETQYF.

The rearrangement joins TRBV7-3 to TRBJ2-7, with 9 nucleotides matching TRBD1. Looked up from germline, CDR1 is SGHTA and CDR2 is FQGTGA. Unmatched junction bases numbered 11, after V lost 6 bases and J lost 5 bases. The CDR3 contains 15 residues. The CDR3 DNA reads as TGTGCCAGCAGTTCCTCCGGGACAGGGTCCCACGAGCAGTACTTC. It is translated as CASSSSGTGSHEQYF.

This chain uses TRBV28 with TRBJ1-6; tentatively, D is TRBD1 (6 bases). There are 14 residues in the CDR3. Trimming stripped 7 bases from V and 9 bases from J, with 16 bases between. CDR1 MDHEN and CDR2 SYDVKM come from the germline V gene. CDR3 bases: TGTGCCAGCACCGCCGGGACACCAGCTTCACCCCTCCACTTT. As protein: CASTAGTPASPLHF. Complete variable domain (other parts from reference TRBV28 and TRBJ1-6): DVKVTQSSRYLVKRTGEKVFLECVQDMDHENMFWYRQDPGLGLRLIYFSYDVKMKEKGDIPEGYSVSREKKERFSLILESASTNQTSMYLCASTAGTPASPLHFGNGTRLTVT.

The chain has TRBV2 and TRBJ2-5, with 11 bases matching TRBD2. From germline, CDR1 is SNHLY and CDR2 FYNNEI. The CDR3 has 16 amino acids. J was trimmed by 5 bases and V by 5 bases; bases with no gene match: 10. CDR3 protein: CASSKRTSGLWETQYF. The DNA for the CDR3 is TGTGCCAGCAGTAAGAGGACTAGCGGGCTTTGGGAGACCCAGTACTTC.

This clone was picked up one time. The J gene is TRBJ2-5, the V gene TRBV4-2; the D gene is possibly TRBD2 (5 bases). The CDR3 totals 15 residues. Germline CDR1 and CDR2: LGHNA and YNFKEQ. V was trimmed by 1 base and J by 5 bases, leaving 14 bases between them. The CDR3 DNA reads TGTGCCAGCAGCCAAGTGGGCGCGGGCCATGAGACCCAGTACTTC. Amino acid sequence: CASSQVGAGHETQYF.

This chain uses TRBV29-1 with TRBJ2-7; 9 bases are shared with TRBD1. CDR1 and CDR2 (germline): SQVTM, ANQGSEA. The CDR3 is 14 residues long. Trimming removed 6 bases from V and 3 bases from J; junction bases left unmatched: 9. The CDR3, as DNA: TGCAGCGTGGGAGGACAGGGGAATAACTACGAGCAGTACTTC. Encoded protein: CSVGGQGNNYEQYF.

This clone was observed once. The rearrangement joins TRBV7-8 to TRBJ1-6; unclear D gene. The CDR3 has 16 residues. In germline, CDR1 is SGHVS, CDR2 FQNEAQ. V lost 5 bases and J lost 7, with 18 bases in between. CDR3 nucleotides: TGTGCCAGCAGCCCCAGAGGTAGGGCGGGCAATTCACCCCTCCACTTT. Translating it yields CASSPRGRAGNSPLHF.

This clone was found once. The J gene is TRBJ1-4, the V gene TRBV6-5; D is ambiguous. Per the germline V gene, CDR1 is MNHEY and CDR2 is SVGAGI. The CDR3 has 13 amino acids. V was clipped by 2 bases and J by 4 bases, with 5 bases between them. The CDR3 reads CASSYMSNEKLFF. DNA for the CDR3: TGTGCCAGCAGTTACATGAGTAATGAAAAACTGTTTTTT.

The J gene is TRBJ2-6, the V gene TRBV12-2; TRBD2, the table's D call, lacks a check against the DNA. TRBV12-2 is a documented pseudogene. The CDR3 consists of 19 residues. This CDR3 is CASRFSTGSFNSGANVLTF. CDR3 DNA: TGTGCAAGTCGCTTCAGCACCGGGTCCTTTAACTCTGGGGCCAACGTCCTGACTTTC.

CDR3 bases: TGCAGCGTTGGGAGGACAGATGGCTACACCTTC. Translating it yields CSVGRTDGYTF. The rearrangement links TRBV29-1 to TRBJ1-2; tentative D call: TRBD1 (6 bases). The CDR3 has 11 amino acids. Germline V lookup: CDR1 SQVTM, CDR2 ANQGSEA. V lost 4 bases and J 6 bases, leaving 9 bases between the germline ends.

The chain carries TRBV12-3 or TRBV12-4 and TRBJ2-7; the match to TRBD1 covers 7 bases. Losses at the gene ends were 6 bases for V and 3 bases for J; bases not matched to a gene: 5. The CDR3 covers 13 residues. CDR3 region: CASRGTAGYEQYF. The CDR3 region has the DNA TGTGCCAGCAGAGGGACAGCCGGCTACGAGCAGTACTTC.

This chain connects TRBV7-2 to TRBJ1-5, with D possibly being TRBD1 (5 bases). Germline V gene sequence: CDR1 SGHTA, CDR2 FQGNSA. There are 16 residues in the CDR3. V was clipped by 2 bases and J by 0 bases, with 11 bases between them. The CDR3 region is CASSLYATASNQPQHF. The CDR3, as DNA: TGTGCCAGCAGCTTATACGCGACAGCTAGCAATCAGCCCCAGCATTTT. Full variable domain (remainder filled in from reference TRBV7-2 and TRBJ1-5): GAGVSQSPSNKVTEKGKDVELRCDPISGHTALYWYRQSLGQGLEFLIYFQGNSAPDKSGLPSDRFSAERTGGSVSTLTIQRTQQEDSAVYLCASSLYATASNQPQHFGDGTRLSIL.

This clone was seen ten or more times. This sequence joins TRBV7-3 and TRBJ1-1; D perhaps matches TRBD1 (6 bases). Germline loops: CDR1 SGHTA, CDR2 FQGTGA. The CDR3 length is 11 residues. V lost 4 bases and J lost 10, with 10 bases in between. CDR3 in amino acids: CASSSGQRAFF. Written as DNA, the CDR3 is TGTGCCAGCAGCTCCGGACAGCGAGCTTTCTTT.

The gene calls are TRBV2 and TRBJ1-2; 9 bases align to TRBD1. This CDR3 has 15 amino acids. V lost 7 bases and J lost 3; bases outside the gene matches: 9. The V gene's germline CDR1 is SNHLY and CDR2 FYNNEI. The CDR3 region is CASNTDRGGYYGYTF. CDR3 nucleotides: TGTGCCAGCAATACCGACAGGGGGGGCTACTATGGCTACACCTTC.

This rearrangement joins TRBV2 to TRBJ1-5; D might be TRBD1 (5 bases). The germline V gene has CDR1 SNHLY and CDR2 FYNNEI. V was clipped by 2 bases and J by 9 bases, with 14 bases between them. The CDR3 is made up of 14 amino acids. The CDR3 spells CASSESGESGPQHF. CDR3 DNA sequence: TGTGCCAGCAGTGAATCGGGGGAGAGTGGGCCCCAGCATTTT.

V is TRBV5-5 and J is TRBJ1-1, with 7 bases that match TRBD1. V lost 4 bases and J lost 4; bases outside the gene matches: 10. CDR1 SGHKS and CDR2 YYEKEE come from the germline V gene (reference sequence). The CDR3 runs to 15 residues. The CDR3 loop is CASSTVPTGSTEAFF. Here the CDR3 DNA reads TGTGCCAGCAGCACGGTACCGACAGGGAGCACTGAAGCTTTCTTT.